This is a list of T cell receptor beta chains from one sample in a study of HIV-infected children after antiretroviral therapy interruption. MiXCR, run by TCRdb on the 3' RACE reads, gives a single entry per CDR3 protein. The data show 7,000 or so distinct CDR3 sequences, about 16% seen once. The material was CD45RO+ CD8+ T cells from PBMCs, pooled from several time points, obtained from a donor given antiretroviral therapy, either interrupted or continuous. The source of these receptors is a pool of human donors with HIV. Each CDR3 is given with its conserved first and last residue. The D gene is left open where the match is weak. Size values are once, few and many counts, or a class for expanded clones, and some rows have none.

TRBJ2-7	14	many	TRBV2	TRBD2	CASTGTRSSYEQYF	TGTGCCAGCACCGGGACTAGGAGCTCCTACGAGCAGTACTTC
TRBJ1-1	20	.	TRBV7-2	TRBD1	CASSLVFRRGTGSRNTEAFF	TGTGCCAGCAGCTTAGTTTTCAGACGCGGGACAGGGAGTAGGAACACTGAAGCTTTCTTT
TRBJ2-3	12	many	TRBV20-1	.	CSARPSTDTQYF	TGCAGTGCTAGACCTAGCACAGATACGCAGTATTTT
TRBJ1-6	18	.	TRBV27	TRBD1	CASSTGTGGFSYNSPLHF	TGTGCCAGCAGCACCGGGACAGGGGGCTTCTCCTATAATTCACCCCTCCACTTT
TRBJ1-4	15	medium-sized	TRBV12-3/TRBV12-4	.	CASIRTERANEKLFF	TGTGCCAGCATCCGGACGGAACGAGCTAATGAAAAACTGTTTTTT
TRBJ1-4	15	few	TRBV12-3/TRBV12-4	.	CASNPQTSGDEKLFF	TGTGCCAGCAACCCTCAGACAAGCGGGGATGAAAAACTGTTTTTT
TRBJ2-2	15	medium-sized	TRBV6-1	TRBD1	CASSPGQGTPGELFF	TGTGCCAGCAGTCCGGGACAGGGGACTCCCGGGGAGCTGTTTTTT
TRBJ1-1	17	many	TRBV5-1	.	CASSLASFRGENTEAFF	TGCGCCAGCAGCTTGGCCTCTTTTCGGGGAGAGAACACTGAAGCTTTCTTT
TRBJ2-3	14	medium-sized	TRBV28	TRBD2	CASSFGGRSDTQYF	TGTGCCAGCAGTTTCGGGGGGAGATCAGATACGCAGTATTTT
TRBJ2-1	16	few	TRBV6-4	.	CASSFRGGNSYNEQFF	TGTGCCAGCAGTTTCCGCGGTGGAAACTCCTACAATGAGCAGTTCTTC
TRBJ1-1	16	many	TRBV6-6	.	CASSYWGGEAQGEAFF	TGTGCCAGCAGTTACTGGGGTGGGGAAGCTCAGGGTGAAGCTTTCTTT
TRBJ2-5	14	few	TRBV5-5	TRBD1	CASSLGTGLKTQYF	TGTGCCAGCAGCTTGGGGACAGGGTTAAAGACCCAGTACTTC
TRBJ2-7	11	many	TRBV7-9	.	CATSWGPEQYF	TGTGCCACCTCGTGGGGTCCCGAGCAGTACTTC
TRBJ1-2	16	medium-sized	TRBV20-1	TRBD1	CSARAYSDRTNYGYTF	TGCAGTGCTAGAGCGTATTCGGACAGGACTAACTATGGCTACACCTTC
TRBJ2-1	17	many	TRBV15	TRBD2	CATSRESSGRANNEQFF	TGTGCCACCAGCAGAGAATCAAGCGGGAGGGCGAACAATGAGCAGTTCTTC
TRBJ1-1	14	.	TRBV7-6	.	CASSLNMVNTEAFF	TGTGCCAGCAGCTTAAACATGGTAAACACTGAAGCTTTCTTT
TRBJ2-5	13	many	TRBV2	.	CASSGGSQETQYF	TGTGCCAGCAGTGGGGGCAGCCAAGAGACCCAGTACTTC
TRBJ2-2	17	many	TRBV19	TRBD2	CASLSEGLAGAGGELFF	TGTGCCAGTCTATCCGAAGGACTAGCGGGAGCCGGCGGGGAGCTGTTTTTT
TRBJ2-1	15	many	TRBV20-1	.	CSARDLATSYNEQFF	TGCAGTGCTAGAGACCTAGCGACCTCCTACAATGAGCAGTTCTTC
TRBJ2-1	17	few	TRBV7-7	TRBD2	CASSLGVLAGGPYEQFF	TGTGCCAGCAGCTTAGGAGTTTTAGCGGGAGGGCCATATGAGCAGTTCTTC
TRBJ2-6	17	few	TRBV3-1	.	CASSQNRGTSGANVLTF	TGTGCCAGCAGCCAAAATCGCGGGACCTCTGGGGCCAACGTCCTGACTTTC
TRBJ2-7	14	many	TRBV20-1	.	CSAYQRDGKYEQYF	TGCAGTGCTTACCAACGGGACGGGAAATACGAGCAGTACTTC
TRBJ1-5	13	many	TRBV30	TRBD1	CAWRGGRDQPQHF	TGTGCCTGGAGAGGGGGCCGTGATCAGCCCCAGCATTTT
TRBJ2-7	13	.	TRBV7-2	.	CASSYDRRDEQYF	TGTGCCAGCAGCTACGACAGGCGCGACGAGCAGTACTTC
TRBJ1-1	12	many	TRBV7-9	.	CASSLVSFEAFF	TGTGCCAGCAGCTTAGTGAGTTTCGAAGCTTTCTTT
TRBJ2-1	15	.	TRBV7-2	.	CASLPERGGNNEQFF	TGTGCCAGCCTCCCTGAGAGGGGGGGAAACAATGAGCAGTTCTTC
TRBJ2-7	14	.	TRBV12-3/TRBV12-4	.	CASSFGADSYEQYF	TGTGCCAGCAGTTTCGGAGCGGACTCCTACGAGCAGTACTTC
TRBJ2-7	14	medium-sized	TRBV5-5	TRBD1	CASSLVPTGDEQYF	TGTGCCAGCAGTTTGGTCCCGACAGGGGACGAGCAGTACTTC
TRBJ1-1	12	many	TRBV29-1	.	CSVDSPGGEAFF	TGCAGCGTTGACAGCCCGGGGGGCGAAGCTTTCTTT
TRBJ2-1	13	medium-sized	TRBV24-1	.	CATSDLDSSEQFF	TGTGCCACCAGTGATTTGGACAGCTCTGAGCAGTTCTTC
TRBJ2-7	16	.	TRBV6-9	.	CASSYSWGDSSYEQYF	TGTGCCAGCAGTTATAGCTGGGGTGATAGCTCCTACGAGCAGTACTTC
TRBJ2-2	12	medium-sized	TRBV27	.	CASSIPTGELFF	TGTGCCAGCAGTATACCAACCGGGGAGCTGTTTTTT
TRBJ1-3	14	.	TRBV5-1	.	CASSLGGSGNTIYF	TGCGCCAGCAGCTTGGGAGGGTCTGGAAACACCATATATTTT
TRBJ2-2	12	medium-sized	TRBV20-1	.	CSANSDTGELFF	TGCAGTGCCAACTCGGACACCGGGGAGCTGTTTTTT
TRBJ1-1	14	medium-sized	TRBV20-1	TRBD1	CSAATTGLRTEAFF	TGCAGTGCTGCCACGACAGGGCTGCGTACTGAAGCTTTCTTT
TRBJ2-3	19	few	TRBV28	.	CVSSLSRGAPHISTDTQYF	TGTGTCAGCAGTTTATCCCGGGGAGCCCCACACATAAGCACAGATACGCAGTATTTT
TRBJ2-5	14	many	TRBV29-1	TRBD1	CSVVGTGQTGAQYF	TGCAGCGTTGTTGGGACAGGGCAAACGGGGGCCCAGTACTTC
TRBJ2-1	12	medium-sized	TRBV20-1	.	CALPSSYNEQFF	TGCGCCCTGCCGAGCTCCTACAATGAGCAGTTCTTC
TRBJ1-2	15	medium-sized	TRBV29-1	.	CSVGPDGESNYGYTF	TGCAGCGTTGGCCCCGACGGGGAGTCTAACTATGGCTACACCTTC
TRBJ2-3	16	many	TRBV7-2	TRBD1	CASSLAGTALTDTQYF	TGTGCCAGCAGCTTAGCTGGGACAGCCTTAACGGATACGCAGTATTTT
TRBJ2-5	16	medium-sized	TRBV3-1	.	CASSQGVGGGQETQYF	TGTGCCAGCAGCCAAGGGGTCGGAGGGGGACAAGAGACCCAGTACTTC